This TCR beta chain was recovered during a study of identical twins. The study's findings and limits: Models came in too low on out-of-frame TCR alpha sharing in monozygotic twins. Twin-shared out-of-frame alpha sequences were enriched for low generation probability. Researchers reported weaker excess twin sharing in beta out-of-frame sequences.

Donors were all healthy Caucasians. The CDR3 is made up of 13 amino acids. The V and J ends lost 4 bases and 4 bases, in that order; junction bases with no gene match: 2. The germline V gene has CDR1 MNHEY and CDR2 SMNVEV (reference sequence). Comment on this clonotype: Its antigen is not known.

TCRdb used MiXCR to reprocess the 5' RACE reads, holding one entry per CDR3 protein. The sample has 350,000 to 450,000 distinct CDR3 sequences, around a sixth seen once. The chain carries TRBV27 and TRBJ2-3; 7 bases align to TRBD2. This clonotype was sampled from a man in his forties or fifties in good health. Sequenced input: naive T cells sorted from blood. This CDR3 reads CASSWGGPDTQYF. The CDR3 nucleotides are TGTGCCAGCAGTTGGGGGGGTCCAGATACGCAGTATTTT.